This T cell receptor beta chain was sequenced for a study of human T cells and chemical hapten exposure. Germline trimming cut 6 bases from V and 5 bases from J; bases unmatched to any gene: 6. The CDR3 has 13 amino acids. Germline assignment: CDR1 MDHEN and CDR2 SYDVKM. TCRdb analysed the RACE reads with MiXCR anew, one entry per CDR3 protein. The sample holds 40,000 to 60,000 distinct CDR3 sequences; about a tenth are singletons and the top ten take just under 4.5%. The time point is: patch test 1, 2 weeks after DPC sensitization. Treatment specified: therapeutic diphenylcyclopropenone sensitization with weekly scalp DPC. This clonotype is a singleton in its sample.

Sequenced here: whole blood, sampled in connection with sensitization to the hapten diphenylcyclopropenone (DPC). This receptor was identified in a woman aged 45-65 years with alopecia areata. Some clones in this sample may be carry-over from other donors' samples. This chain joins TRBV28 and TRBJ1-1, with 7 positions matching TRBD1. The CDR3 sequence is CASRSTGATEAFF. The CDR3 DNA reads TGTGCCAGCAGATCTACAGGGGCTACTGAAGCTTTCTTT. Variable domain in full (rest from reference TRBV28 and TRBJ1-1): DVKVTQSSRYLVKRTGEKVFLECVQDMDHENMFWYRQDPGLGLRLIYFSYDVKMKEKGDIPEGYSVSREKKERFSLILESASTNQTSMYLCASRSTGATEAFFGQGTRLTVV.